Listed here are 2 T cell receptor beta chains from one sample, sequenced in a study of cytomegalovirus exposure and HLA in healthy donors. 60 Vbeta and 13 Jbeta primers were used in PCR. Sequencing used immunoSEQ multiplex PCR; TCRdb keeps in-frame clones, though not all of them. The sample lists under 200,000 clones, 79% occurring once. What was sequenced was PBMCs. The receptors here all came from a middle-aged woman in good health and CMV-seronegative.

With respect to this clone: At the DNA level, this CDR3 is encoded by other sequences in the same sample as well. This sequence joins TRBV2 and TRBJ1-1, with TRBD1 as a possible D gene (6 bases). V was trimmed by 4 bases and J by 1 base, leaving 7 bases between them. This CDR3 comprises 13 residues. Germline V gene data show CDR1 as SNHLY and CDR2 as FYNNEI. For the CDR3, the DNA is TGTGCCAGCAGTGTGGGACAGAACACTGAAGCTTTCTTT. Translating it yields CASSVGQNTEAFF.

DNA for the CDR3: TGTGCCAGCAGCTTAGAAGACAGGGGGAATGAAAAACTGTTTTTT. Residues: CASSLEDRGNEKLFF. V and J are TRBV7-3 and TRBJ1-4; 9 bases align to TRBD1. The CDR3 contains 15 residues. Per the germline V gene, CDR1 is SGHTA and CDR2 is FQGTGA. V lost 2 bases and J lost 5; bases outside the gene matches: 3.